This record concerns one TCR beta chain sequence. Sequencing was performed with immunoSEQ multiplex PCR; in TCRdb, only in-frame clones are kept and a portion is missing. This table has about 300,000 clones, over 85% appearing once. This specimen belongs to a study of blood T cell repertoires in COVID-19. Study information: Acute and convalescent COVID-19 specimens originated in the United States, Italy and Spain. T cells, B-cell-depleted T cells, or PBMCs supplied cDNA or gDNA.

In Seattle, patients joined the study during active infection and were tracked longitudinally. V was pared by 4 bases and J by 7 bases, with 17 bases between. From germline, CDR1 is SGHRS and CDR2 YFSETQ. This CDR3 has 14 residues. This chain links TRBV5-1 with TRBJ1-2; the D is unclear. Sample: peripheral blood. The source of this sequence is a woman aged 25 to 45 with COVID-19, enrolled during active disease. The CDR3 DNA reads as TGCGCCAGCAGCCCGGACGGGGATTCCGGTGGCTACACCTTC. It encodes CASSPDGDSGGYTF. Together with reference TRBV5-1 and TRBJ1-2, the CDR3 gives the full variable domain: KAGVTQTPRYLIKTRGQQVTLSCSPISGHRSVSWYQQTPGQGLQFLFEYFSETQRNKGNFPGRFSGRQFSNSRSEMNVSTLELGDSALYLCASSPDGDSGGYTFGSGTRLTVV.